The following is a T cell receptor beta chain sequence with its context. The data are from a study of blood T cell repertoires in COVID-19. In the study overall: There were acute and convalescent COVID-19 samples, and they came from the United States, Italy and Spain. The analysed material was cDNA or gDNA that came from T cells, B-cell-depleted T cells, or PBMCs.

Trimming cost V 6 bases and J 3 bases, with 15 bases left between them. Germline values: CDR1 MDHEN, CDR2 SYDVKM. The CDR3 is 15 amino acids. Per the study methods: Researchers report that nucleated cell counts were estimated from reference gene primer amplification. Only in-frame clones appear in the TCRdb table, and some are missing; sequencing was by immunoSEQ multiplex PCR. V, J and clone size derive from that table, while D and trimming were established from the DNA sequence. The sample has some 50,000 clones, 75% to 85% seen once. Sequencing was carried out using peripheral blood. This clonotype was obtained from a man in his forties or fifties with acute or convalescent COVID-19. The chain couples TRBV28 to TRBJ1-5, with D uncertain. CDR3 region: CASSEGRRYNQPQHF. The CDR3 DNA sequence: TGTGCCAGCAGCGAGGGCAGGCGTTACAATCAGCCCCAGCATTTT.